This T cell receptor beta chain emerged from a study of T cell repertoires in cytomegalovirus infection. Study outcomes and limitations: Public TCR beta family frequency separated CMV-and-HLA carriers, including in an independent cohort.

This clonotype was found many times. Its target is not known. J gave up 6 bases and V 1 base, and 4 bases lay outside the gene matches. The CDR3 sequence is 14 residues long. The V gene's germline CDR1 is MGHRA and CDR2 YSYEKL. TCRdb used MiXCR to reprocess the reads, holding one entry per CDR3 protein. The sample yields about 250,000 distinct CDR3 sequences, about a sixth seen once. This TCR was sampled from a human donor in good health (CMV status not recorded). Some clones in this sample may be carry-over from other donors' samples. The chain recombines TRBV4-1 with TRBJ1-2; 8 bases fit TRBD1. Sequences were obtained from CD8+ T cells from PBMCs. CDR3 loop: CASSQVTGEDGYTF. CDR3 nucleotide sequence: TGCGCCAGCAGCCAAGTGACAGGGGAAGATGGCTACACCTTC.